This T cell receptor (beta chain) was identified in a study of shared clonotypes between healthy human individuals. TCRdb's copy holds only in-frame clones and misses some; the assay was immunoSEQ multiplex PCR. The sample includes 2 million to 2.5 million clones, 80% to 95% of them seen just once. This CDR3 is 15 amino acids long. Trimming pared 3 bases from V and 3 bases from J, leaving 14 bases between. Germline-derived CDR1 and CDR2 are ENHRY and SYGVKD. Sequenced sample: naive CD4+ T cells from PBMCs. Stated subset: CD45RA+ positively selected. The V call is TRBV10-3, the J call TRBJ1-2, with a weak D call TRBD1 (5 bases). This clonotype was obtained from a man in his late teens or twenties in good health. Some clones in this sample may be carry-over from other donors' samples. CDR3 DNA sequence: TGTGCCATCAGTGAACGGGGCAGCCAGTACTATGGCTACACCTTC. Translating it yields CAISERGSQYYGYTF.